This T cell receptor (beta chain) was observed in a study of shared clonotypes between healthy human individuals. This clone showed up just a few times. The CDR3 spans 13 residues. The J segment lost 5 bases and the V segment lost 4 bases, leaving 7 bases of the junction unmatched. CDR1 and CDR2 from the germline V gene are GTSNPN and SVGIG (reference sequence). All donors were healthy HIV-negative adults lacking recent acute infections or vaccinations. The donor cohort consisted entirely of Caucasian adults residing in Nashville, Tennessee. This table comes from immunoSEQ multiplex PCR, and its TCRdb copy is limited to in-frame clones, with some not included. The sample has around 500,000 clones; roughly 80% are singletons.

The chain has TRBV30 and TRBJ1-1, with 7 positions matching TRBD1. The source material was PBMCs. This receptor was identified in a woman aged 35 to 49 in good health. Some clones in this sample may be carry-over from other donors' samples. CDR3: CAWNWDRGTEAFF. DNA for the CDR3: TGTGCCTGGAATTGGGACAGAGGGACTGAAGCTTTCTTT.